This T cell receptor beta chain came from a study of T cell clonality in common variable immunodeficiency. Both groups were predominantly of Caucasian heritage. This clone was recorded many times. The antigen remains undetermined. The sequence runs out 3 residues before the end of the CDR3; the remainder is reconstructed from the germline J gene. Data came from immunoSEQ multiplex PCR; TCRdb stores just in-frame clones and leaves some out. There are about 29,000 clones in the sample, none observed a single time. Study outcomes and limitations: Compared with controls, CVID subjects had fewer shared TCRbeta clones. Compared with healthy controls, CVID subjects showed increased TCRbeta clonality, mostly in about a third. Reportedly, TCR beta sequences from common variable immunodeficiency showed fewer deletions and N-nucleotide insertions.

Germline trimming cut 5 bases from V and 6 bases from J; bases unmatched to any gene: 4. Germline CDR1 is GTSNPN and CDR2 is SVGIG (reference sequence). This CDR3 is 14 amino acids long. The sequencing sample was made of peripheral blood mononuclear cells. V gene TRBV30 combines with J gene TRBJ2-3, with TRBD2 matching 14 bases. The origin of this receptor is a person between 18 and 75 years old in good health. The CDR3 DNA, read in part, is TGTGCCTGGGCTTGGACTAGCGGGAGGGATACG. Translation: CAWAWTSGRDT. The whole CDR3 region reads CAWAWTSGRDTQYF. Complete variable domain (other parts from reference TRBV30 and TRBJ2-3): SQTIHQWPATLVQPVGSPLSLECTVEGTSNPNLYWYRQAAGRGLQLLFYSVGIGQISSEVPQNLSASRPQDRQFILSSKKLLLSDSGFYLCAWAWTSGRDTQYFGPGTRLTVL.